This T cell receptor (beta chain) was identified during a study of OX40 agonist ivuxolimab in advanced cancers. Study overall: Prior checkpoint blockade (anti-PD-1, anti-PD-L1 or anti-CTLA-4) was permitted; under 50% had it.

Individuals having autoimmune disease history or systemic immunosuppression were not enrolled. This CDR3 has 15 residues. The germline V gene encodes CDR1 MDHEN and CDR2 SYDVKM. V was shortened by 4 bases and J by 3 bases, with 15 bases between the two germline ends. Sequencing was performed with immunoSEQ multiplex PCR; in TCRdb, only in-frame clones are kept and a portion is missing. The table records more than 65,000 clones, approximately 81% of them present only once. This TCR derives from an adult with an advanced solid tumor such as melanoma, head and neck, liver or kidney cancer. The sample here was CD4+ or CD8+ T cells sorted from blood, taken in a trial of the OX40 agonist ivuxolimab. The chain has TRBV28 and TRBJ1-1; possible D gene TRBD1, 6 bases. The CDR3 sequence is CASSSRGAGDTEAFF. The CDR3 DNA is TGTGCCAGCAGTTCCCGTGGGGCAGGGGACACTGAAGCTTTCTTT.